These 5 T cell receptor beta chains came from one sample sequenced in a study of blood T cell repertoires in COVID-19. The table came from immunoSEQ multiplex PCR; TCRdb's copy has only in-frame clones and leaves some out. The sample shows about 92,000 clones, roughly 87% of them seen only once. What was sequenced was peripheral blood. Receptor source: a woman aged 55-69 years with COVID-19, enrolled during active disease.

CDR3 protein: CASSQVYGRAREKLFF. DNA of the CDR3: TGCGCCAGCAGCCAAGTCTACGGGCGGGCACGGGAAAAACTGTTTTTT. The gene calls are TRBV4-1 and TRBJ1-4; D is unresolved. The V and J ends lost 1 base and 8 bases respectively, with 17 bases between them. This CDR3 spans 16 amino acids. Germline-derived CDR1 and CDR2 are MGHRA and YSYEKL.

V gene TRBV21-1 combines with J gene TRBJ2-5; whether TRBD2, the table's D call, matches the DNA was not checked. TRBV21-1 is a pseudogene locus. The CDR3 totals 14 residues. The CDR3 nucleotides read TGTGCCAGCAGCAAAGGGGAGTACCAAGAGACCCAGTACTTC. It translates to CASSKGEYQETQYF.

This rearrangement joins TRBV7-2 to TRBJ1-1; possibly TRBD1 for D (5 bases). CDR3 length equals 15 residues. The V and J ends lost 0 bases and 6 bases respectively, with 14 bases between them. The germline V gene encodes CDR1 SGHTA and CDR2 FQGNSA. CDR3 region: CASSLAGGVRPEAFF. CDR3 sequence (DNA): TGTGCCAGCAGCTTAGCGGGAGGGGTTAGGCCTGAAGCTTTCTTT.

This clone was counted a single time. V and J are TRBV30 and TRBJ1-1; D remains unclear. The CDR3 has 11 amino acids. V was clipped by 1 base and J by 7 bases, with 7 bases between them. Germline CDR1 GTSNPN, CDR2 SVGIG (reference sequence). CDR3 nucleotide sequence: TGTGCCTGGAGTGCGGGGAGTGAAGCTTTCTTT. Its protein product is CAWSAGSEAFF. The entire variable domain, with the rest obtained from reference TRBV30 and TRBJ1-1, is as follows: SQTIHQWPATLVQPVGSPLSLECTVEGTSNPNLYWYRQAAGRGLQLLFYSVGIGQISSEVPQNLSASRPQDRQFILSSKKLLLSDSGFYLCAWSAGSEAFFGQGTRLTVV.

This clone was detected only a few times. The J gene is TRBJ2-2, the V gene TRBV6-6; no clear D gene. Trimming removed 1 base at V and 1 base at J, with 7 bases between. Germline CDR1 is MNHNY and CDR2 is SVGAGI (reference sequence). CDR3 length equals 15 residues. The CDR3 DNA reads TGTGCCAGCAGTTACTTGCAGGAGAACACCGGGGAGCTGTTTTTT. Translating it yields CASSYLQENTGELFF.